The following is a TCR beta chain sequence with its context. Its antigen is not known. This sample was taken from a study of cytomegalovirus exposure and HLA in healthy donors. Study findings and constraints: Cytomegalovirus association was assigned to under 200 TCR beta chains.

Primers included in the PCR were 60 Vbeta and 13 Jbeta primers. Assay used: immunoSEQ multiplex PCR; TCRdb lists only in-frame clones, some missing. The sample lists 140,000 or so clones; 68% were seen once. Material for sequencing was PBMCs. The source of this sequence is a man aged 55 to 70 in good health and CMV-seronegative.

The CDR3 sequence: CASSSSREPLYEQYF. The CDR3 nucleotides are TGTGCCAGCTCATCCTCCCGGGAGCCCCTCTACGAGCAGTACTTC. This chain uses TRBV18 with TRBJ2-7; tentatively, D is TRBD2 (6 bases). V shed 5 bases and J shed 3 bases, with 17 bases lying between them. Germline CDR1 KGHSH, CDR2 LQKENI. This CDR3 is 15 amino acids long.